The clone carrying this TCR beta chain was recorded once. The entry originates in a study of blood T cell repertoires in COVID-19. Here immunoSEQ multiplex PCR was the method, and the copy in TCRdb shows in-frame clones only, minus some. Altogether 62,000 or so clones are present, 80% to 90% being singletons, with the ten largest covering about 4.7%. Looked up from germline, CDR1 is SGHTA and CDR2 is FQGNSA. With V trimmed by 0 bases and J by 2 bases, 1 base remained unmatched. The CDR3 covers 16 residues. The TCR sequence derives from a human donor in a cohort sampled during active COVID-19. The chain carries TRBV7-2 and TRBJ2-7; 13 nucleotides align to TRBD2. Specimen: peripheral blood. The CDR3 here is CASSLATSGGAYEQYF. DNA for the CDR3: TGTGCCAGCAGCTTAGCTACTAGCGGGGGGGCCTACGAGCAGTACTTC.